These 25 T cell receptor beta chains were sequenced from one sample in a study of CD8+CD57+ T cells in acquired aplastic anemia. Whoever was chosen for sequencing had shown CD8+CD57+ cell expansion by flow cytometry. CDR3 and TCR beta VDJ profiling relied on a genomic DNA template. Each CDR3 protein gets one entry after TCRdb re-called the reads with MiXCR. The table shows 150,000 to 200,000 distinct CDR3 sequences, with less than 60% occurring only once. Source material: sorted CD4+, CD8+, or CD8+CD57+ T cells (not recorded which) from PBMCs. Every receptor here comes from a human donor with aplastic anemia.

This sequence joins TRBV19 and TRBJ2-3, with 8 bases identical to TRBD2. This CDR3 has 16 amino acids. V lost 8 bases and J lost 2; bases outside the gene matches: 12. Per germline, CDR1 LNHDA and CDR2 SQIVND (reference sequence). CDR3 DNA sequence: TGTGCCAGTGACTCACGGGGGGGACTTTACACAGATACGCAGTATTTT. Residues: CASDSRGGLYTDTQYF. The whole variable domain, filled in from reference TRBV19 and TRBJ2-3, reads DGGITQSPKYLFRKEGQNVTLSCEQNLNHDAMYWYRQDPGQGLRLIYYSQIVNDFQKGDIAEGYSVSREKKESFPLTVTSAQKNPTAFYLCASDSRGGLYTDTQYFGPGTRLTVL.

The chain recombines TRBV20-1 with TRBJ2-5; possible D gene TRBD2, 5 bases. This CDR3 has 12 residues. Deletions cut 2 bases from V and 7 bases from J, with 11 bases between. The germline V gene encodes CDR1 DFQATT and CDR2 SNEGSKA (reference sequence). CDR3 sequence: CSARPYGGTQYF. CDR3 bases: TGCAGTGCTAGACCCTATGGAGGGACCCAGTACTTC.

This clonotype showed up many times. The gene calls are TRBV7-7 and TRBJ2-1; tentative D call: TRBD2 (5 bases). The CDR3 length is 13 residues. With 1 base removed from V and 10 bases from J, the gap between germline ends came to 11 bases. Germline CDR1 SSHAT, CDR2 FNYEAQ (reference sequence). The CDR3 DNA reads as TGTGCCAGCAGCTTAGGGTCTGGGAGCGAGCAGTTCTTC. The encoded protein is CASSLGSGSEQFF.

The CDR3 region has the DNA TGTGCCAGCAGCCCGATGAACACTGAAGCTTTCTTT. Residues: CASSPMNTEAFF. The rearrangement uses TRBV9 and TRBJ1-1; D remains ambiguous. V was clipped by 4 bases and J by 0 bases, with 4 bases between them. CDR3 size: 12 residues. Per the germline V gene, CDR1 is SGDLS and CDR2 is YYNGEE.

V gene TRBV12-3 or TRBV12-4 combines with J gene TRBJ2-7; 16 nucleotides line up with TRBD2. The CDR3 totals 17 residues. The J segment lost 4 bases and the V segment lost 5 bases, leaving 8 bases of the junction unmatched. The DNA for the CDR3 is TGTGCCAGCAGTCCCGGGACTAGCGGGGGGGCGGGGTACGAGCAGTACTTC. Its protein is CASSPGTSGGAGYEQYF.

The chain recombines TRBV15 with TRBJ2-7; unclear D gene. Per germline, CDR1 LNHNV and CDR2 YYDKDF (reference sequence). The CDR3 extends over 13 amino acids. Trimming removed 0 bases from V and 2 bases from J, with 5 bases in between. DNA for the CDR3: TGTGCCACCAGCAGAGAGGGGACCTACGAGCAGTACTTC. Amino acid sequence: CATSREGTYEQYF.

This clonotype was seen more than once but under ten times. CDR3 sequence reads: CATSDLRGESQFF. The DNA of the CDR3 is TGTGCCACCAGTGATTTAAGGGGGGAATCGCAGTTCTTC. The J gene is TRBJ2-1, the V gene TRBV24-1; possibly TRBD1 or TRBD2 for D (6 bases each). Trimming cost V 1 base and J 12 bases, with 12 bases left between them. CDR3 size: 13 residues. Germline lookup yields CDR1 KGHDR and CDR2 SFDVKD.

Ten or more counts support this clonotype. This rearrangement joins TRBV20-1 to TRBJ1-5; D perhaps matches TRBD1 (5 bases). Germline V lookup: CDR1 DFQATT, CDR2 SNEGSKA (reference sequence). Trimming pared 5 bases from V and 6 bases from J, leaving 17 bases between. This CDR3 has 14 residues. The CDR3 is CSAGRPGRGQPQHF. CDR3 nucleotides: TGCAGTGCTGGCAGACCAGGGCGAGGTCAGCCCCAGCATTTT.

This clonotype was counted a few times. The chain carries TRBV19 and TRBJ1-6; D not certain. Germline assignment: CDR1 LNHDA and CDR2 SQIVND (reference sequence). The CDR3 consists of 13 residues. V lost 5 bases to trimming and J lost 5 bases, with 7 bases between them. The CDR3 spells CASSLWDNSPLHF. CDR3 nucleotides: TGTGCCAGTAGTTTGTGGGATAATTCACCCCTCCACTTT.

The V call is TRBV2, the J call TRBJ2-1, with 9 positions matching TRBD2. This CDR3 region has 15 residues. Germline CDR1 reads SNHLY; CDR2 reads FYNNEI. The trim removed 3 bases at V and 4 bases at J, leaving 4 bases unmatched. CDR3 protein: CASSEGGRGYNEQFF. The DNA of the CDR3 is TGTGCCAGCAGTGAGGGCGGGAGGGGGTACAATGAGCAGTTCTTC. The variable domain in full, completed from reference TRBV2 and TRBJ2-1, reads EPEVTQTPSHQVTQMGQEVILRCVPISNHLYFYWYRQILGQKVEFLVSFYNNEISEKSEIFDDQFSVERPDGSNFTLKIRSTKLEDSAMYFCASSEGGRGYNEQFFGPGTRLTVL.

This clonotype has just a few counts. The chain is built from TRBV27 and TRBJ2-7, with a possible D match to TRBD2 (5 bases). This CDR3 is built from 14 residues. Germline CDR1 MNHEY, CDR2 SMNVEV (reference sequence). V lost 2 bases and J lost 2, with 10 bases in between. In DNA, the CDR3 is TGTGCCAGCAGTTTAAACGGACTCCCCTACGAGCAGTACTTC. Translation: CASSLNGLPYEQYF.

This chain joins TRBV20-1 and TRBJ2-1; 11 bases match TRBD2. The CDR3 totals 12 residues. Germline V gene sequence: CDR1 DFQATT, CDR2 SNEGSKA (reference sequence). The CDR3 bases are TGCAGGGGATTACTAGCGGGAGATGAGCAGTTCTTC. Translated: CRGLLAGDEQFF.

For this clonotype: The germline gene is not matched at one end of the junction; a read error may be the cause. The chain combines TRBV15 with TRBJ2-4, with D maybe TRBD1 (5 bases). CDR1 LNHNV and CDR2 YYDKDF come from the germline V gene (reference sequence). This CDR3 contains 16 residues. The CDR3 protein is CATSREGLGARNTQYF. In DNA form, the CDR3 reads TGTGCCACCAGCAGAGAAGGGTTAGGGGCCAGAAACACTCAGTACTTC.

The CDR3 reads CSVDTTGTDTQYF. DNA for the CDR3: TGCAGCGTCGACACGACAGGGACAGATACGCAGTATTTT. The chain couples TRBV29-1 to TRBJ2-3, with 7 bases identical to TRBD1. Germline CDR1 reads SQVTM; CDR2 reads ANQGSEA. The CDR3 has 13 residues. V lost 6 bases, J lost 3 bases, and 6 bases stayed unmatched.

This clonotype was found many times. The chain is built from TRBV19 and TRBJ1-5; possibly TRBD1 for D (5 bases). V lost 2 bases, J lost 0 bases, and 14 bases lay in between. CDR1 LNHDA and CDR2 SQIVND come from the germline V gene (reference sequence). The CDR3 is 17 residues long. CDR3 nucleotides: TGTGCCAGTAGTATAACACGGGACGGACTTAGCAATCAGCCCCAGCATTTT. It specifies CASSITRDGLSNQPQHF.

This clonotype was seen ten or more times. The V and J genes are TRBV30 and TRBJ1-5; tentatively, D is TRBD1 (5 bases). The CDR3 runs 14 residues. The V end lost 5 bases, the J end lost 0 bases, and 11 bases lay between the germline ends. CDR1 and CDR2 (germline): GTSNPN, SVGIG (reference sequence). This CDR3 is CAWHGGNSNQPQHF. The CDR3 bases are TGTGCCTGGCACGGGGGAAATAGCAATCAGCCCCAGCATTTT.

This clonotype was counted many times. J is TRBJ1-5 and V is TRBV7-3; D unclear. V lost 3 bases to trimming and J lost 0 bases, with 3 bases between them. Germline lookup yields CDR1 SGHTA and CDR2 FQGTGA. This CDR3 spans 13 amino acids. The CDR3 protein is CASSFYSNQPQHF. In DNA form, the CDR3 reads TGTGCCAGCAGCTTTTATAGCAATCAGCCCCAGCATTTT.

The chain carries TRBV14 and TRBJ2-2; D is unresolved. This CDR3 has 11 amino acids. Trimming removed 1 base from V and 6 bases from J, with 0 bases in between. Germline CDR1 and CDR2: SGHDN and FVKESK. The CDR3 sequence: CASSQAGELFF. The CDR3 bases are TGTGCCAGCAGCCAAGCCGGGGAGCTGTTTTTT.

This clonotype was recorded many times. V is TRBV6-1 and J is TRBJ2-2, with 8 bases fitting TRBD1. After removal of 4 bases from V and 1 base from J, the junction contained 5 bases not matched to a gene. The CDR3 contains 16 residues. Germline loops: CDR1 MNHNS, CDR2 SASEGT. CDR3 sequence (DNA): TGTGCCAGCAGTGGACAGGGGATGGGGAACACCGGGGAGCTGTTTTTT. Encoded protein: CASSGQGMGNTGELFF.

This clonotype was picked up many times. V and J are TRBV19 and TRBJ1-5; a possible D gene is TRBD1 (6 bases). Trimming took 4 bases from V and 6 from J, leaving 10 bases between them. Germline values: CDR1 LNHDA, CDR2 SQIVND (reference sequence). This CDR3 contains 13 residues. DNA for the CDR3: TGTGCCAGTAGTACGGGGGCGAGTCAGCCCCAGCATTTT. It translates to CASSTGASQPQHF.

The V call is TRBV5-4, the J call TRBJ2-3; 14 nucleotides match TRBD2. Germline-derived CDR1 and CDR2 are SGHNT and YYREEE (reference sequence). The CDR3 is made up of 16 amino acids. The junction had 4 bases not matched to a gene; V was cut back by 1 base and J by 6 bases. The CDR3 region is CASSLFRTSGRDTQYF. CDR3 coding DNA: TGTGCCAGCAGCTTGTTTAGGACTAGCGGGAGGGATACGCAGTATTTT.

The chain uses TRBV15 and TRBJ1-6; TRBD1 agrees at 7 bases. Germline V lookup: CDR1 LNHNV, CDR2 YYDKDF (reference sequence). The CDR3 sequence is 15 residues long. J gave up 6 bases and V 1 base, and 3 bases lay outside the gene matches. As DNA, the CDR3 is TGTGCCACCAGCAGAGGACAGGGCGGTAATTCACCCCTCCACTTT. As protein: CATSRGQGGNSPLHF.

This clonotype was recorded at least ten times. This chain connects TRBV19 to TRBJ1-1, with D possibly being TRBD1 (6 bases). V shed 7 bases and J shed 5 bases, with 20 bases lying between them. Germline V lookup: CDR1 LNHDA, CDR2 SQIVND (reference sequence). This CDR3 is 15 amino acids long. As DNA, the CDR3 is TGTGCCAGTACTCCCGGTGGGGGCGGAAAAACTGAAGCTTTCTTT. It codes for CASTPGGGGKTEAFF.

This clonotype was picked up one time. A read error may produce the germline difference seen at one junction end. The V and J genes are TRBV10-3 and TRBJ2-1, with 10 bases aligning to TRBD2. Germline V gene data show CDR1 as ENHRY and CDR2 as SYGVKD. This CDR3 comprises 15 residues. The CDR3: CAVSEREGAYNEQFF. The CDR3 bases are TGTGCCGTCAGTGAGCGGGAGGGCGCCTACAATGAGCAGTTCTTC.

The J gene is TRBJ2-3, the V gene TRBV15; 8 positions match TRBD1. V dropped 3 bases and J dropped 3; count of bases not matched to a gene: 8. This CDR3 spans 16 amino acids. In germline, CDR1 is LNHNV, CDR2 YYDKDF (reference sequence). The chain's CDR3 is CATSRDETGATDTQYF. CDR3 DNA sequence: TGTGCCACCAGCAGGGATGAGACAGGGGCTACAGATACGCAGTATTTT.